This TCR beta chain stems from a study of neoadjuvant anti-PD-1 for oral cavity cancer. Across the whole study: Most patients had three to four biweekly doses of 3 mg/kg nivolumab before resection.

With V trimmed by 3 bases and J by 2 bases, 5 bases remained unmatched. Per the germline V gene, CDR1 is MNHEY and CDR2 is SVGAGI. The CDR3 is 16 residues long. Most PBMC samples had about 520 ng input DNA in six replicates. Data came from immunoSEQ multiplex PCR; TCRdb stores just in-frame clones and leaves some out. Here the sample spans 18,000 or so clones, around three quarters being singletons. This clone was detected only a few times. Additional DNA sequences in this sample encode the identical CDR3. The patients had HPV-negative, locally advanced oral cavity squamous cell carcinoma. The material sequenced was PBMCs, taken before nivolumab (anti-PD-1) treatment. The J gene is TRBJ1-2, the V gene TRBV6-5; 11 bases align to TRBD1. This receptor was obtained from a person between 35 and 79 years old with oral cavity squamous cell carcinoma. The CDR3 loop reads CASSYSRTGGNYGYTF. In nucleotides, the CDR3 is TGTGCCAGCAGTTATAGTCGGACAGGGGGCAACTATGGCTACACCTTC.